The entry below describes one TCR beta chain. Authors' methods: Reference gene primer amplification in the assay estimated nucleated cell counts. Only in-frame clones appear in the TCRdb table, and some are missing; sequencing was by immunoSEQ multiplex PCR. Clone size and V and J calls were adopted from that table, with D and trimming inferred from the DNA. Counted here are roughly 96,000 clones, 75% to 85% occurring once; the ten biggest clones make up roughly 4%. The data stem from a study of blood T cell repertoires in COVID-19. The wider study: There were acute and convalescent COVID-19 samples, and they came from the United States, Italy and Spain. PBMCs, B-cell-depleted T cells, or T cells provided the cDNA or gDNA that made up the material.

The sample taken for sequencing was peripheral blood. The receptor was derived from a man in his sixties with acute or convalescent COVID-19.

In DNA form, the CDR3 reads TGTGCCAGCAGCGTAAGCGTCCTGGGAGAGACCCAGTACTTC. Amino acids: CASSVSVLGETQYF. J is TRBJ2-5 and V is TRBV9; D is uncertain. The V gene lost 1 base and the J gene lost 4 bases, with 11 bases spanning the gap. This CDR3 comprises 14 residues. Germline CDR1 SGDLS, CDR2 YYNGEE.